The next 2 T cell receptor beta chains were all read from a single sample in a study of T-cell memory formation after mild COVID-19. One entry per CDR3 protein, called by TCRdb with MiXCR from the 5' RACE reads. The table shows under 350,000 distinct CDR3 sequences, with around 15% occurring only once. The sequenced sample was PBMCs or a T cell subset sorted from them (not recorded which). Source of these receptors: a man aged 18 to 30 who had mild COVID-19 (a few samples of this study predate the infection). Cell type and time point are not known.

The chain uses TRBV20-1 and TRBJ2-3; D uncertain. The CDR3 runs to 13 residues. Germline V lookup: CDR1 DFQATT, CDR2 SNEGSKA (reference sequence). Trimming removed 6 bases from V and 0 bases from J, with 10 bases in between. CDR3 loop: CSAHLGSTDTQYF. Here the CDR3 DNA reads TGCAGTGCCCACCTCGGAAGCACAGATACGCAGTATTTT.

The gene calls are TRBV20-1 and TRBJ2-7; the D gene is possibly TRBD2 (5 bases). Trimming cost V 6 bases and J 3 bases, with 18 bases left between them. The length of the CDR3 is 14 residues. The germline CDR1 and CDR2 sequences are DFQATT and SNEGSKA (reference sequence). For the CDR3, the DNA is TGCAGTGCCACGGACGGACCCGGGGACTACGAGCAGTACGTC. This encodes CSATDGPGDYEQYV.